The 14 T cell receptor beta chains given below trace back to one sample, sequenced in a study of graft-versus-host responses after intestinal transplantation. Assay used: immunoSEQ multiplex PCR; TCRdb lists only in-frame clones, some missing. The sample holds 90,000 to 95,000 clones, 90% to 95% seen once. No antigen has been assigned to these receptors. Sample: unstimulated CD8+ T cells sorted from spleen or lymph node cells, taken before intestinal transplant. These receptors all stem from a human donor who received an intestinal transplant.

This clone was counted once. CDR3 DNA: TGTGCCAGTAGTTTCGGACAGGGTTACGAGCAGTACTTC. It encodes CASSFGQGYEQYF. The chain uses TRBV19 and TRBJ2-5, with 8 bases matching TRBD1. The J call is doubtful: the DNA matches TRBJ2-7 better. From germline, CDR1 is LNHDA and CDR2 SQIVND (reference sequence). The CDR3 is made up of 13 amino acids.

The chain has TRBV27 and TRBJ2-7; 7 positions agree with TRBD1. This CDR3 is 15 amino acids long. Per the germline V gene, CDR1 is MNHEY and CDR2 is SMNVEV (reference sequence). V lost 6 bases to trimming and J lost 3 bases; unmatched junction nucleotides: 11. CDR3 region: CASSLGGGEVYEQYF. The CDR3 DNA follows: TGTGCCAGCAGCCTAGGGGGCGGTGAAGTCTACGAGCAGTACTTC.

The chain combines TRBV7-8 with TRBJ2-2; 7 bases agree with TRBD1. CDR1 and CDR2 (germline): SGHVS, FQNEAQ. With 1 base clipped from V and 7 bases from J, the junction kept 3 bases outside the gene matches. The CDR3 is 14 residues long. The CDR3 DNA sequence: TGTGCCAGCAGCTTAGAGTCAGGGGGCGGGGAGCTGTTTTTT. It specifies CASSLESGGGELFF.

The rearrangement joins TRBV5-1 to TRBJ2-7; 11 nucleotides align to TRBD1. Unmatched junction bases numbered 7, after V lost 6 bases and J lost 5 bases. Germline loops: CDR1 SGHRS, CDR2 YFSETQ. CDR3 length: 14 amino acids. CDR3: CASTIGQGADEQYF. As DNA, the CDR3 is TGCGCCAGCACCATAGGACAGGGGGCAGACGAGCAGTACTTC.

In the case of this clone: At the DNA level, this CDR3 is encoded by other sequences in the same sample as well. V gene TRBV30 combines with J gene TRBJ2-1, with 8 positions matching TRBD2. The CDR3 covers 16 residues. J lost 0 bases, V lost 0 bases, and 4 bases had no gene match. Germline V gene lookup returns CDR1 GTSNPN and CDR2 SVGIG (reference sequence). The DNA for the CDR3 is TGTGCCTGGAGTGTGCCAAGCGGGAGCTCCTACAATGAGCAGTTCTTC. It encodes CAWSVPSGSSYNEQFF.

The chain carries TRBV30 and TRBJ2-1, with TRBD2 matching over 7 bases. With 0 bases clipped from V and 4 bases from J, the junction kept 6 bases outside the gene matches. There are 15 residues in the CDR3. Per germline, CDR1 GTSNPN and CDR2 SVGIG (reference sequence). CDR3 region: CAWSVLGGVYNEQFF. In DNA form, the CDR3 reads TGTGCCTGGAGTGTACTTGGGGGGGTATACAATGAGCAGTTCTTC.

The chain is built from TRBV2 and TRBJ2-1; TRBD2 matches 8 bases. The germline CDR1 and CDR2 sequences are SNHLY and FYNNEI. Trimming removed 2 bases from V and 4 bases from J; junction bases left unmatched: 4. The CDR3 has 15 residues. CDR3: CASSERREAYNEQFF. In DNA form, the CDR3 reads TGTGCCAGCAGTGAACGGCGGGAGGCGTACAATGAGCAGTTCTTC.

The chain recombines TRBV30 with TRBJ1-2; 12 bases line up with TRBD1. With V trimmed by 0 bases and J by 7 bases, 6 bases remained unmatched. This CDR3 is 15 amino acids long. CDR1 and CDR2 from the germline V gene are GTSNPN and SVGIG (reference sequence). The CDR3 sequence is CAWSVGTGGDPGYTF. The CDR3 coding sequence is TGTGCCTGGAGTGTAGGGACAGGGGGCGATCCTGGCTACACCTTC.

This chain uses TRBV30 with TRBJ2-1; 11 bases align to TRBD2. Germline CDR1 is GTSNPN and CDR2 is SVGIG (reference sequence). The CDR3 runs to 13 residues. Unmatched junction bases numbered 6, after V lost 5 bases and J lost 9 bases. Here the CDR3 reads CAWDSGRGSEQFF. The CDR3 coding sequence is TGTGCCTGGGATAGCGGGAGGGGTAGTGAGCAGTTCTTC.

The chain carries TRBV2 and TRBJ1-6; no reliable D call. The CDR3 has 15 amino acids. Trimming left V 7 bases short and J 9 bases short, with 19 bases between. From germline, CDR1 is SNHLY and CDR2 FYNNEI. The CDR3 coding sequence is TGTGCCAGCATTAGACTATTGGACCTGGGTTCACCCCTCCACTTT. This translates into CASIRLLDLGSPLHF.

This sequence joins TRBV29-1 and TRBJ2-7; 9 positions match TRBD1. The CDR3 runs 12 residues. Germline lookup yields CDR1 SQVTM and CDR2 ANQGSEA. CDR3 DNA: TGCAGAGAGGACAGGGGACGAGGCGAGCAGTACTTC. Translation gives CREDRGRGEQYF.

This chain uses TRBV4-1 with TRBJ2-1; TRBD2 agrees at 8 bases. This CDR3 is built from 15 residues. Looked up from germline, CDR1 is MGHRA and CDR2 is YSYEKL. Trimming removed 1 base from V and 2 bases from J; junction bases left unmatched: 1. The CDR3 sequence is CASSQVGLAYNEQFF. The CDR3 DNA reads as TGCGCCAGCAGCCAAGTGGGACTAGCCTACAATGAGCAGTTCTTC.

The gene calls are TRBV4-3 and TRBJ2-1; 10 bases map to TRBD1. J gave up 9 bases and V 2 bases, and 13 bases lay outside the gene matches. The germline V gene has CDR1 LGHNA and CDR2 YSLEER. This CDR3 contains 17 residues. The CDR3 reads CASSQRYRDRGTPEQFF. Here the CDR3 DNA reads TGCGCCAGCAGCCAAAGATACCGGGACAGGGGAACCCCTGAGCAGTTCTTC.

CDR3 in amino acids: CASSLSGGGTFF. Written as DNA, the CDR3 is TGTGCCAGCAGCTTAAGTGGGGGGGGTACTTTCTTT. The chain carries TRBV13 and TRBJ1-1; the D gene is possibly TRBD1 (5 bases). Trimming removed 2 bases at V and 12 bases at J, with 13 bases between. The germline CDR1 and CDR2 sequences are PRHDT and FYEKMQ (reference sequence). The CDR3 spans 12 residues.